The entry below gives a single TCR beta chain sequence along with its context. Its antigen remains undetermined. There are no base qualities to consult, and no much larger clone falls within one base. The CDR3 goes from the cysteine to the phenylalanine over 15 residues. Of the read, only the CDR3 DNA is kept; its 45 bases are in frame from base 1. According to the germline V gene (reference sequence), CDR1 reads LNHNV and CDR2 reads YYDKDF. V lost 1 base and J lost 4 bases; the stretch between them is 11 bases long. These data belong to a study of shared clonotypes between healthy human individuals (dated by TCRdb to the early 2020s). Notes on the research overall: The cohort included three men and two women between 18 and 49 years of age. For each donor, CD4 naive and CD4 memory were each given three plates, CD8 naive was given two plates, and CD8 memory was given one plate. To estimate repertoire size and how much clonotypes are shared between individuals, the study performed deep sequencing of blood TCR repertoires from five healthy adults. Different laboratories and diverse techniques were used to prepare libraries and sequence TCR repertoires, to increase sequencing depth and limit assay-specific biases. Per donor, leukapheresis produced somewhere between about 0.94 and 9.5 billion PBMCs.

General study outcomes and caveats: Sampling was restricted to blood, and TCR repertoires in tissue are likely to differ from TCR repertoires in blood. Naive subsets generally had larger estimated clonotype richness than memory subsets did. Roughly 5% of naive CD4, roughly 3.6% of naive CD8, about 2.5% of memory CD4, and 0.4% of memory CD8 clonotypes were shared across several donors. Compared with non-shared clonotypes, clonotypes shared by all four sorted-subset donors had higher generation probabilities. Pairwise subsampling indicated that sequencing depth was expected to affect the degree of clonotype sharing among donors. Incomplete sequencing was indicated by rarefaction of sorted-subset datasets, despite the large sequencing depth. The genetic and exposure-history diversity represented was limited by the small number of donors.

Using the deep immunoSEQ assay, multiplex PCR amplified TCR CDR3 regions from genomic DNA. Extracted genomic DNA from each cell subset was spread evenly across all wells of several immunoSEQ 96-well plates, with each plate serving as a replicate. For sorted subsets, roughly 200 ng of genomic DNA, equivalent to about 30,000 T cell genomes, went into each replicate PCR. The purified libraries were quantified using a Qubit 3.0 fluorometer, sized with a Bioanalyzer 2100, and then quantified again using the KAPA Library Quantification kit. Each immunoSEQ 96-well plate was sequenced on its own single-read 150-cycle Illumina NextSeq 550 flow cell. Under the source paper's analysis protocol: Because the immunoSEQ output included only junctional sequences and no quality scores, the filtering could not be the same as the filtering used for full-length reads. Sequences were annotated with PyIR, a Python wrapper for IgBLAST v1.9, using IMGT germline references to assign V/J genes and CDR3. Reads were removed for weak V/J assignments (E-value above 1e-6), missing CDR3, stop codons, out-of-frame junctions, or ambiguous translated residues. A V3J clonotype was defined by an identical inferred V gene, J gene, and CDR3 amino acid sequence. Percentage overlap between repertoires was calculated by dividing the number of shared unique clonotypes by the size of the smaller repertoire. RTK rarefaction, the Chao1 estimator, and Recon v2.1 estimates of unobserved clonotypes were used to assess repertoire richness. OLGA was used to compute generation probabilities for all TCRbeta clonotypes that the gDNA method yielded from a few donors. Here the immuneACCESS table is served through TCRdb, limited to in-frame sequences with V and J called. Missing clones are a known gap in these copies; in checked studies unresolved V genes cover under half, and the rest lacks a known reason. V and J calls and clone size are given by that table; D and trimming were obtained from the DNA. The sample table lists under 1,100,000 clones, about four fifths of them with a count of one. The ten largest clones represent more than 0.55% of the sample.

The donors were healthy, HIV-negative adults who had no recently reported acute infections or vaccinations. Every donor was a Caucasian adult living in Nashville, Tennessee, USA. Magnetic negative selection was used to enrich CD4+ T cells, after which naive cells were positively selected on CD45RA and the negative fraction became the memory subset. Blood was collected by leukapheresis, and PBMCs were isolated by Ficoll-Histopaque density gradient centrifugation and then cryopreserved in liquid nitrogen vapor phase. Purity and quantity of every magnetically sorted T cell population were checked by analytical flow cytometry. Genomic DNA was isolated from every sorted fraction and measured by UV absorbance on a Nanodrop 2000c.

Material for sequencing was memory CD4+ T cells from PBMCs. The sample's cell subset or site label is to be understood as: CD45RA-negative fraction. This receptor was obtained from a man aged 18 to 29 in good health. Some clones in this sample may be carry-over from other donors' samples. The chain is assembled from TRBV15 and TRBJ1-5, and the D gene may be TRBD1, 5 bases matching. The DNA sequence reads TGTGCCACCAGCAGAGGTGGGGACGGAAATCAGCCCCAGCATTTT. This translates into CATSRGGDGNQPQHF.